The T cell receptor beta chain under discussion was sequenced for a study of blood T cells in healthy people across ages. Study-wide results and limits: In these data, TCR beta diversity tracked strongly with naive T cell percentage.

This CDR3 has 11 residues. Germline V CDR1 and CDR2: MNHEY, SVGEGT. V dropped 4 bases and J dropped 10 bases, with 8 bases sitting between them. A second about 6 to 11 cycle PCR used barcoded and J-beta primers. TCRdb passed the 5' RACE reads through MiXCR, listing each CDR3 protein once. The table includes about 2 million distinct CDR3 sequences, 49% detected once. Each sample yielded at least 5.5 micrograms of PBMC total RNA. This clonotype was observed a handful of times. As yet, its antigen is unknown. This receptor was obtained from a woman aged 40-49 years in good health. The chain uses TRBV6-2 or TRBV6-3 and TRBJ2-1; D is ambiguous. The material sequenced was blood. The DNA for the CDR3 is TGTGCCAGCAGTTTACAGCGAGAGCAGTTCTTC. It yields the protein CASSLQREQFF.